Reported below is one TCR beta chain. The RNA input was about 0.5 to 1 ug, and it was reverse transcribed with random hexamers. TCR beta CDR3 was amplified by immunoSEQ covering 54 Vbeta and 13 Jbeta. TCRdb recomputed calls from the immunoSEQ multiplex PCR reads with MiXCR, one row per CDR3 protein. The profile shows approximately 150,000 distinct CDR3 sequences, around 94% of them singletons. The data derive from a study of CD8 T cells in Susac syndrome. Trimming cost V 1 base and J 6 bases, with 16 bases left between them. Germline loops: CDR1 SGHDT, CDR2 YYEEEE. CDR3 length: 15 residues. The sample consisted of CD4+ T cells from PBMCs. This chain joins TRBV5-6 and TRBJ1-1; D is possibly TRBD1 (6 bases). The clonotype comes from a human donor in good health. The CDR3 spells CASSLYRRGSPEAFF. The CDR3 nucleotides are TGTGCCAGCAGCTTGTATAGAAGGGGGTCCCCTGAAGCTTTCTTT.